These 26 T cell receptor beta chains were all obtained from the same sample, sequenced in a study of shared clonotypes between healthy human individuals. Here immunoSEQ multiplex PCR was the method, and the copy in TCRdb shows in-frame clones only, minus some. The sample has 2.3 million or so clones, 90% to 95% seen once. The sample consisted of naive CD4+ T cells from PBMCs. Subset given: CD45RA+ positively selected. These receptors were collected from a man aged 18 to 30 in good health. Some clones in this sample may be carry-over from other donors' samples.

V usage is TRBV5-1 and J usage is TRBJ1-2, with no clear D. Germline-derived CDR1 and CDR2 are SGHRS and YFSETQ. This CDR3 is 16 amino acids long. The ends were cut back, 2 bases at V and 6 bases at J, with 20 bases in the middle. CDR3 DNA: TGCGCCAGCAGCTTAGGATCGCGTAGGGAGTGGGATGGCTACACCTTC. Translating it yields CASSLGSRREWDGYTF.

V and J are TRBV4-3 and TRBJ2-7; 13 positions match TRBD2. The germline gives CDR1 LGHNA, CDR2 YSLEER. Trimming at V came to 2 bases and at J to 7 bases, leaving 2 bases not matched to a gene. The CDR3 spans 14 residues. The CDR3 region is CASSQTSGRDEQYF. DNA of the CDR3: TGCGCCAGCAGCCAAACTAGCGGGAGGGATGAGCAGTACTTC.

The gene calls are TRBV4-3 and TRBJ2-1, with 7 bases identical to TRBD1. V was pared by 0 bases and J by 3 bases, with 5 bases of the junction left unmatched. The CDR3 loop spans 16 amino acids. In germline, CDR1 is LGHNA, CDR2 YSLEER. In nucleotides, the CDR3 is TGCGCCAGCAGCCAAGATCCAGGGGGTGTCTACAATGAGCAGTTCTTC. Translation gives CASSQDPGGVYNEQFF.

In this sample, this clone turned up once. V and J are TRBV19 and TRBJ1-5; D ambiguous. Germline CDR1 is LNHDA and CDR2 is SQIVND (reference sequence). With 8 bases removed from V and 0 bases from J, the gap between germline ends came to 11 bases. The CDR3 runs to 14 residues. The CDR3, as DNA: TGTGCCAGTCATCGACCACATAGCAATCAGCCCCAGCATTTT. As protein: CASHRPHSNQPQHF.

This clone was found once. V is TRBV7-9 and J is TRBJ2-7, with D perhaps matching TRBD2 (5 bases). With 1 base removed from V and 2 bases from J, the gap between germline ends came to 12 bases. The V gene's germline CDR1 is SEHNR and CDR2 FQNEAQ (reference sequence). The CDR3 consists of 15 residues. The CDR3 nucleotides read TGTGCCAGCAGCTTAGAATCGATCGGGGCCTACGAGCAGTACTTC. This codes for CASSLESIGAYEQYF.

This clone was counted a single time. The chain links TRBV4-1 to TRBJ2-5, with D possibly matching TRBD1 (5 bases). V lost 2 bases and J lost 5, with 9 bases in between. Germline loops: CDR1 MGHRA, CDR2 YSYEKL. This CDR3 spans 13 amino acids. Here the CDR3 DNA reads TGCGCCAGCAGCCAATGGGGCCGTGAGACCCAGTACTTC. Translated, it gives CASSQWGRETQYF.

This clone occurred a few times. The sample carries other DNA sequences with the same CDR3. The CDR3 here is CASSLKETQYF. The CDR3 DNA is TGTGCCAGCAGCTTGAAAGAGACCCAGTACTTC. The chain joins TRBV7-9 to TRBJ2-5; no definite D call. V was pared by 3 bases and J by 3 bases, with 2 bases between. This CDR3 region has 11 residues. Germline CDR1 is SEHNR and CDR2 is FQNEAQ (reference sequence).

As DNA, the CDR3 is TGTGCCAGCAGCATGGGACTAGTAATAGATACGCAGTATTTT. It encodes CASSMGLVIDTQYF. V is TRBV9 and J is TRBJ2-3; 8 nucleotides line up with TRBD2. Trimming took 4 bases from V and 5 from J; bases not matched to a gene: 6. Germline values: CDR1 SGDLS, CDR2 YYNGEE. The CDR3 has 14 residues. Combining the CDR3 with reference TRBV9 and TRBJ2-3 gives the whole variable domain DSGVTQTPKHLITATGQRVTLRCSPRSGDLSVYWYQQSLDQGLQFLIQYYNGEERAKGNILERFSAQQFPDLHSELNLSSLELGDSALYFCASSMGLVIDTQYFGPGTRLTVL.

V and J are TRBV4-2 and TRBJ2-2; D call uncertain. This CDR3 spans 16 amino acids. Germline assignment: CDR1 LGHNA and CDR2 YNFKEQ. Trimming stripped 1 base from V and 4 bases from J, with 13 bases between. CDR3 in amino acids: CASSQVEATITGELFF. In DNA form, the CDR3 reads TGTGCCAGCAGCCAAGTTGAGGCGACGATCACCGGGGAGCTGTTTTTT.

V usage is TRBV2 and J usage is TRBJ2-3, with a tentative D call TRBD2 (6 bases). CDR3 length: 15 amino acids. Germline V gene data show CDR1 as SNHLY and CDR2 as FYNNEI. Deletions cut 6 bases from V and 4 bases from J, with 17 bases between. The CDR3 protein is CASSLRGIRADTQYF. The CDR3, as DNA: TGTGCCAGCAGCCTTCGCGGGATCAGGGCAGATACGCAGTATTTT.

The genes are TRBV5-4 and TRBJ2-7; 9 bases align to TRBD1. In germline, CDR1 is SGHNT, CDR2 YYREEE (reference sequence). V trimming: 2 bases; J trimming: 5 bases; junction bases outside the gene matches: 5. The CDR3 sequence is 14 residues long. The DNA of the CDR3 is TGTGCCAGCAGCTTCCCGGGACAGGGTAACGAGCAGTACTTC. Translation gives CASSFPGQGNEQYF.

The chain joins TRBV5-4 to TRBJ1-1; TRBD1 matches 7 bases. This CDR3 has 18 amino acids. The junction had 18 bases not matched to a gene; V was cut back by 4 bases and J by 3 bases. In germline, CDR1 is SGHNT, CDR2 YYREEE (reference sequence). DNA for the CDR3: TGTGCCAGCAGCCCCCGGGACAGTCTCCTCGGAGGGGACACTGAAGCTTTCTTT. It codes for CASSPRDSLLGGDTEAFF.

CDR3 bases: TGTGCCAGCAGTTGGCCCCCAGCGGGAGGGTCCTACGAGCAGTACTTC. Its protein is CASSWPPAGGSYEQYF. This chain joins TRBV28 and TRBJ2-7; the match to TRBD2 covers 10 bases. There are 16 residues in the CDR3. Unmatched junction bases numbered 7, after V lost 4 bases and J lost 1 base. Germline-derived CDR1 and CDR2 are MDHEN and SYDVKM.

The genes are TRBV6-5 and TRBJ2-5, with 11 nucleotides matching TRBD1. CDR1 is MNHEY and CDR2 is SVGAGI in the germline V gene. J gave up 5 bases and V 4 bases, and 3 bases lay outside the gene matches. The CDR3 sequence is 14 residues long. The CDR3 protein is CASSWGQGGETQYF. The CDR3 coding sequence is TGTGCCAGCAGTTGGGGACAGGGGGGGGAGACCCAGTACTTC.

V usage is TRBV7-9 and J usage is TRBJ1-3; the D is unclear. Germline V lookup: CDR1 SEHNR, CDR2 FQNEAQ (reference sequence). CDR3 size: 15 residues. V lost 1 base and J lost 2, with 9 bases in between. Written as DNA, the CDR3 is TGTGCCAGCAGCTTAGGCGAATACGCTGGAAACACCATATATTTT. Translation gives CASSLGEYAGNTIYF.

V usage is TRBV28 and J usage is TRBJ1-3, with D possibly being TRBD1 (5 bases). Germline CDR1 reads MDHEN; CDR2 reads SYDVKM. The CDR3 totals 14 residues. With 3 bases removed from V and 5 bases from J, the gap between germline ends came to 11 bases. The CDR3 protein is CASSLFQGRNTIYF. The CDR3 region has the DNA TGTGCCAGCAGTTTGTTCCAGGGAAGAAACACCATATATTTT. The full variable domain, with the rest looked up from reference TRBV28 and TRBJ1-3, is DVKVTQSSRYLVKRTGEKVFLECVQDMDHENMFWYRQDPGLGLRLIYFSYDVKMKEKGDIPEGYSVSREKKERFSLILESASTNQTSMYLCASSLFQGRNTIYFGEGSWLTVV.

This clone was detected once. The chain carries TRBV19 and TRBJ1-1, with TRBD1 as a possible D gene (5 bases). CDR1 is LNHDA and CDR2 is SQIVND in the germline V gene (reference sequence). This CDR3 is 13 amino acids long. The V and J ends lost 8 bases and 5 bases respectively, with 15 bases between them. CDR3 residues: CASRGQGYTEAFF. The CDR3 DNA sequence: TGTGCCAGTCGTGGGCAGGGATATACTGAAGCTTTCTTT.

This CDR3 is CAWSPFVVSGQPQHF. CDR3 DNA sequence: TGTGCCTGGAGCCCGTTTGTGGTCTCCGGTCAGCCCCAGCATTTT. The V call is TRBV30, the J call TRBJ1-5, with no clear D. V was shortened by 3 bases and J by 6 bases, with 18 bases between the two germline ends. The germline V gene encodes CDR1 GTSNPN and CDR2 SVGIG (reference sequence). This CDR3 has 15 residues.

This clone showed up just once. The chain combines TRBV4-3 with TRBJ2-7; 12 positions match TRBD2. After removal of 3 bases from V and 4 bases from J, the junction contained 10 bases not matched to a gene. CDR1 is LGHNA and CDR2 is YSLEER in the germline V gene. The CDR3 runs to 17 residues. CDR3 sequence (DNA): TGCGCCAGCAGCCAGCTACCGACTAGCGGGAGCGGTTACGAGCAGTACTTC. Translation: CASSQLPTSGSGYEQYF.

The gene calls are TRBV11-2 and TRBJ1-6, with no clear D. V lost 2 bases and J 3 bases, leaving 11 bases between the germline ends. CDR1 SGHAT and CDR2 FQNNGV come from the germline V gene. This CDR3 comprises 16 residues. In nucleotides, the CDR3 is TGTGCCAGCAGCTTACAAGGGTCTTTCTATAATTCACCCCTCCACTTT. Its translation: CASSLQGSFYNSPLHF.

The chain combines TRBV5-1 with TRBJ1-2; TRBD1 matches at 11 bases. Per the germline V gene, CDR1 is SGHRS and CDR2 is YFSETQ. Trimming took 0 bases from V and 6 from J; bases not matched to a gene: 4. This CDR3 contains 15 residues. The CDR3 loop is CASSLDGQGANGYTF. Written as DNA, the CDR3 is TGCGCCAGCAGCTTGGACGGACAGGGGGCTAATGGCTACACCTTC. Full variable domain (remainder filled in from reference TRBV5-1 and TRBJ1-2): KAGVTQTPRYLIKTRGQQVTLSCSPISGHRSVSWYQQTPGQGLQFLFEYFSETQRNKGNFPGRFSGRQFSNSRSEMNVSTLELGDSALYLCASSLDGQGANGYTFGSGTRLTVV.

V is TRBV18 and J is TRBJ2-6; no clear D gene. Germline CDR1 reads KGHSH; CDR2 reads LQKENI. This CDR3 is built from 15 residues. V lost 2 bases, J lost 0 bases, and 5 bases lay in between. The CDR3 here is CASSPMSSGANVLTF. The CDR3 DNA is TGTGCCAGCTCACCAATGTCCTCTGGGGCCAACGTCCTGACTTTC.

This clone was detected only once. This rearrangement joins TRBV6-6 to TRBJ1-1, with D uncertain. This CDR3 has 13 amino acids. The ends were cut back, 5 bases at V and 11 bases at J, with 18 bases in the middle. CDR1 MNHNY and CDR2 SVGAGI come from the germline V gene (reference sequence). CDR3 sequence: CASSLPLGLGAFF. CDR3 in DNA: TGTGCCAGCAGTCTCCCCCTGGGCCTCGGGGCTTTCTTT.

The CDR3 nucleotides are TGTGCCAGCAGCTACCACCCCGGGACTAGCGGATACAATGAGCAGTTCTTC. Amino acids: CASSYHPGTSGYNEQFF. J is TRBJ2-1 and V is TRBV7-2; 11 nucleotides line up with TRBD2. The trim removed 4 bases at V and 4 bases at J, leaving 9 bases unmatched. Germline V gene sequence: CDR1 SGHTA, CDR2 FQGNSA. The CDR3 runs 17 residues.

This chain joins TRBV5-1 and TRBJ1-3; 10 positions agree with TRBD1. After removal of 0 bases from V and 7 bases from J, the junction contained 1 base not matched to a gene. The CDR3 is 14 amino acids. CDR1 and CDR2 from the germline V gene are SGHRS and YFSETQ. The CDR3 region is CASSLGGQGNTIYF. The CDR3 nucleotides read TGCGCCAGCAGCTTGGGGGGACAGGGGAACACCATATATTTT.

This clone occurred once. This rearrangement joins TRBV5-4 to TRBJ2-7, with D perhaps matching TRBD1 or TRBD2 (5 bases each). The CDR3 is 14 residues long. Germline V lookup: CDR1 SGHNT, CDR2 YYREEE (reference sequence). V was pared by 1 base and J by 6 bases, with 14 bases between. DNA for the CDR3: TGTGCCAGCAGCTTGTGGGGGTTCTCGCGCGAGCAGTACTTC. The encoded protein is CASSLWGFSREQYF.